The rows below give T cell receptor beta chains drawn from one sample of a study of human T cells and chemical hapten exposure. TCRdb passed the RACE reads through MiXCR, listing each CDR3 protein once. Among roughly 260,000 distinct CDR3 sequences listed, over 8% were seen once. Specimen: whole blood, collected in connection with sensitization to the hapten diphenylcyclopropenone (DPC). These receptors came from a woman in her thirties or forties with alopecia areata. Some clones in this sample may be carry-over from other donors' samples. Both conserved end residues are part of each CDR3. Fields, in order: J gene, clone size, V gene, CDR3 protein. The size of a clone is reported for some rows only, either as once, few or many, or as a class for expanded clones.

J: TRBJ1-2; size: few; V: TRBV7-2; CDR3: CASSLAVGSAYGYTF
J: TRBJ1-2; size: many; V: TRBV20-1; CDR3: CSARISGGTYGYTF
J: TRBJ2-2; size: -; V: TRBV6-2/TRBV6-3; CDR3: CASSHPRGRAGELFF
J: TRBJ1-5; size: -; V: TRBV20-1; CDR3: CSAGKVPGGNQPQHF
J: TRBJ2-1; size: -; V: TRBV28; CDR3: CASSHFAGSSYNEQFF
J: TRBJ2-3; size: -; V: TRBV6-5; CDR3: CASSYSWRGSTDTQYF
J: TRBJ2-3; size: many; V: TRBV29-1; CDR3: CSVSGPSDTQYF
J: TRBJ1-1; size: few; V: TRBV6-2/TRBV6-3; CDR3: CASTQQDSLFEAFF
J: TRBJ2-5; size: few; V: TRBV7-3; CDR3: CASSGEGLPEGTQYF
J: TRBJ1-1; size: few; V: TRBV3-1; CDR3: CASSQAGFRTEAFF
J: TRBJ2-7; size: many; V: TRBV10-3; CDR3: CAISAQTYEQYF
J: TRBJ2-5; size: many; V: TRBV28; CDR3: CASSLGGRIQETQYF
J: TRBJ2-3; size: few; V: TRBV5-1; CDR3: CASSLGQGARAAQYF
J: TRBJ2-1; size: many; V: TRBV29-1; CDR3: CSRTRGDEQFF
J: TRBJ2-1; size: few; V: TRBV7-2; CDR3: CASMPGTSFNEQFF
J: TRBJ2-1; size: few; V: TRBV7-2; CDR3: CASSLQGLIRGEQFF
J: TRBJ1-5; size: few; V: TRBV9; CDR3: CASSVAGGKDQPQHF
J: TRBJ2-3; size: many; V: TRBV20-1; CDR3: CSAEIGTSGTDTQYF
J: TRBJ2-7; size: many; V: TRBV20-1; CDR3: CSAFDSAVTRYEQYF
J: TRBJ2-2; size: -; V: TRBV6-1; CDR3: CASTRDRGFPGELFF
J: TRBJ2-4; size: many; V: TRBV20-1; CDR3: CSARPSASGSVVKNIQYF
J: TRBJ2-7; size: -; V: TRBV5-1; CDR3: CASSIDPFYEQYF
J: TRBJ2-6; size: many; V: TRBV7-9; CDR3: CASSLTSGANVLTF
J: TRBJ2-6; size: few; V: TRBV29-1; CDR3: CSVETGAGANVLTF
J: TRBJ2-7; size: -; V: TRBV5-1; CDR3: CASSLSRLGDYEQYF
J: TRBJ1-2; size: many; V: TRBV5-5; CDR3: CASSSAGTNYGYTF
J: TRBJ1-4; size: few; V: TRBV6-6; CDR3: CASSYSDGGREEKLFF
J: TRBJ2-3; size: -; V: TRBV6-1; CDR3: CASRDPGRGTQYF
J: TRBJ1-4; size: few; V: TRBV12-3/TRBV12-4; CDR3: CASSLEGFTEKLFF
J: TRBJ2-7; size: -; V: TRBV5-1; CDR3: CASSLEAAYEQYF
J: TRBJ1-2; size: few; V: TRBV25-1; CDR3: CASSEPGTSYGYTF
J: TRBJ2-3; size: -; V: TRBV5-1; CDR3: CASSVDWGVDTQYF
J: TRBJ2-3; size: -; V: TRBV7-2; CDR3: CASSVRTSGSADTQYF
J: TRBJ2-3; size: -; V: TRBV24-1; CDR3: CATSDRLAGATDTQYF
J: TRBJ2-7; size: few; V: TRBV28; CDR3: CASSSSGRDPYEQYF
J: TRBJ2-1; size: few; V: TRBV12-3/TRBV12-4; CDR3: CASNRLAGDNEQFF
J: TRBJ2-1; size: -; V: TRBV29-1; CDR3: CSVDTGIDEQFF
J: TRBJ2-7; size: -; V: TRBV12-3/TRBV12-4; CDR3: CASRDDREYEQYF
J: TRBJ2-2; size: -; V: TRBV10-2; CDR3: CASSGFRGTGGTGELFF
J: TRBJ2-3; size: -; V: TRBV7-9; CDR3: CAISLDEVDTQYF
J: TRBJ2-5; size: many; V: TRBV4-3; CDR3: CASSQGRQETQYF
J: TRBJ1-2; size: few; V: TRBV5-1; CDR3: CASSFQGERGYTF
J: TRBJ2-7; size: many; V: TRBV4-1; CDR3: CASSQSTGTVRSYEQYF
J: TRBJ2-7; size: -; V: TRBV6-5; CDR3: CASGGLAGTYEQYF
J: TRBJ2-1; size: -; V: TRBV28; CDR3: CASSEYNEQFF
J: TRBJ2-1; size: -; V: TRBV2; CDR3: CASNDWESYNEQFF
J: TRBJ1-2; size: -; V: TRBV28; CDR3: CASSLLGQGFGYTF
J: TRBJ2-1; size: few; V: TRBV9; CDR3: CASSVGSGSYNEQFF
J: TRBJ2-1; size: few; V: TRBV7-2; CDR3: CASSLGSDLSYNEQFF
J: TRBJ2-7; size: -; V: TRBV27; CDR3: CASRRIAGGAYEQYF